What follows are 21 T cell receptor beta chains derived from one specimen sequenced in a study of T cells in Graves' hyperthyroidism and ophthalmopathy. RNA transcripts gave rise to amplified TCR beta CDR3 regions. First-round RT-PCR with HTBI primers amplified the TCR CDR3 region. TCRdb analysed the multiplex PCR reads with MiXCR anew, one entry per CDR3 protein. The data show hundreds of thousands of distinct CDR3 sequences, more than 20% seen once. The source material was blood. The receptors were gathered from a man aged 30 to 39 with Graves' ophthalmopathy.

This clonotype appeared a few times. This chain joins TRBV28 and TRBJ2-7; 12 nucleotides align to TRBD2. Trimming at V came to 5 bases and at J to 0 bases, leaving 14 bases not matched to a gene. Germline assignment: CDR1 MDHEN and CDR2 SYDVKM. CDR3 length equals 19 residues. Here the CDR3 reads CASSPTTSGSGLSSYEQYF. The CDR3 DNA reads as TGTGCCAGCAGTCCTACGACTAGCGGGAGTGGCCTGAGCTCCTACGAGCAGTACTTC.

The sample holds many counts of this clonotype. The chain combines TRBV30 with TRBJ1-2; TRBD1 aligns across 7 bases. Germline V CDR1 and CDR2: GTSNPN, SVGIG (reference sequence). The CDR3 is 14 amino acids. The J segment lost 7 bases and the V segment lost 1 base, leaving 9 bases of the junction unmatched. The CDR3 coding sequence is TGTGCCTGGAGTGCAGGGGGACTTCTGGGTGGCTACACCTTC. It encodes CAWSAGGLLGGYTF.

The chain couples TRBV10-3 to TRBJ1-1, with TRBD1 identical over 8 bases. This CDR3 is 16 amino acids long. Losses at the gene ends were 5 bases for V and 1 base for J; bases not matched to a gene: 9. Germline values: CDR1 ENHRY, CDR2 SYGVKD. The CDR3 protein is CAISPGTGPRNTEAFF. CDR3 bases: TGTGCCATCAGTCCCGGGACAGGTCCCCGGAACACTGAAGCTTTCTTT.

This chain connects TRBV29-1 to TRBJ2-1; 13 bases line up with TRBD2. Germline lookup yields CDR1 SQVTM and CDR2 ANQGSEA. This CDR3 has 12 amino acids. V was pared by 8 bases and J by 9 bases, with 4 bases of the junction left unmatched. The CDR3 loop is CSWTSGSGEQFF. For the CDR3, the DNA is TGCAGCTGGACTAGCGGGAGCGGTGAGCAGTTCTTC.

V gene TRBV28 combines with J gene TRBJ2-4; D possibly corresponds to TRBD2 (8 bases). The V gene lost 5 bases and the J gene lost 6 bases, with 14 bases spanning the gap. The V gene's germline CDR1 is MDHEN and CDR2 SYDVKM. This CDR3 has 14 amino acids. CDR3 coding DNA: TGTGCCAGCAGTCCCGGGAGGGGGCTAAACATTCAGTACTTC. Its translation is CASSPGRGLNIQYF.

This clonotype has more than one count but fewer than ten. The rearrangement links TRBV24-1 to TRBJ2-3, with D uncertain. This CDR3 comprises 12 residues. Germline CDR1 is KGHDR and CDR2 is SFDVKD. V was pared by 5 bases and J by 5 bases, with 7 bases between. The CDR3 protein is CATSVLGDTQYF. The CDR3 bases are TGTGCCACCAGTGTCCTAGGAGATACGCAGTATTTT.

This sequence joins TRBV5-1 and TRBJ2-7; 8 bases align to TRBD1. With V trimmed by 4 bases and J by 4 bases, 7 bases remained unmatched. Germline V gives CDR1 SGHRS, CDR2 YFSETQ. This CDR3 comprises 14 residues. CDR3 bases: TGCGCCAGCAGCCTGACGGGACAGGCATACGAGCAGTACTTC. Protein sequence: CASSLTGQAYEQYF.

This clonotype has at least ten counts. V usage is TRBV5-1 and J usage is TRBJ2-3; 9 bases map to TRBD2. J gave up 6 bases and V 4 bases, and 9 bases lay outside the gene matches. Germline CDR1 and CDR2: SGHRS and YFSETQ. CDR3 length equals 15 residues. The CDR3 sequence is CASSLSGRVKDTQYF. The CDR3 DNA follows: TGCGCCAGCAGCCTTAGCGGGAGAGTGAAGGATACGCAGTATTTT.

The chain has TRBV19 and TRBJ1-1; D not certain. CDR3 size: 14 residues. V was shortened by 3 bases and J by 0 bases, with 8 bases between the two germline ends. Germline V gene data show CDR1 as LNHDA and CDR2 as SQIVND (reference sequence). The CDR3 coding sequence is TGTGCCAGTAGTATCAACCTCATGAACACTGAAGCTTTCTTT. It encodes CASSINLMNTEAFF.

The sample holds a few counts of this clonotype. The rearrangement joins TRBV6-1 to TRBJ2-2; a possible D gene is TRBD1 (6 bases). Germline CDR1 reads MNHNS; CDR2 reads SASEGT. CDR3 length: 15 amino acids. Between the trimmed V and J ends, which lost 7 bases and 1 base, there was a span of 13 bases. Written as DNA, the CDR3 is TGTGCCAGCAAAACCCCGGGACAGAACACCGGGGAGCTGTTTTTT. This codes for CASKTPGQNTGELFF.

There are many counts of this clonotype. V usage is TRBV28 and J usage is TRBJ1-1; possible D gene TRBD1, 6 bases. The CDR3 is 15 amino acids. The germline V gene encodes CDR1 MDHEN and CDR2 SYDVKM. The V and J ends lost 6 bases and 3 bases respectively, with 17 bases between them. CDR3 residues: CASRVGGRFDTEAFF. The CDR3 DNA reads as TGTGCCAGCAGAGTGGGGGGGCGCTTTGACACTGAAGCTTTCTTT.

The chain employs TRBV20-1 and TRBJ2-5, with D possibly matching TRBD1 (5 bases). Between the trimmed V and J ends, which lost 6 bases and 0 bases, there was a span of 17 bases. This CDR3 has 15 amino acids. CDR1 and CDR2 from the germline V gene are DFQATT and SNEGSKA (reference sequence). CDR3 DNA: TGCAGTGCCGCATCATACAGGAAACACCAAGAGACCCAGTACTTC. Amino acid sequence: CSAASYRKHQETQYF.

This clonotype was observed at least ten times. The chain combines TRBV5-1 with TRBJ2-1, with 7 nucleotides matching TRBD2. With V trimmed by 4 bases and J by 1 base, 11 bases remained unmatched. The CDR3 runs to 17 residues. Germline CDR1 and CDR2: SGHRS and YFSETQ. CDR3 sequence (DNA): TGCGCCAGCAGCCCTATCGGGGTAGCGGGTTCCTACAATGAGCAGTTCTTC. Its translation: CASSPIGVAGSYNEQFF.

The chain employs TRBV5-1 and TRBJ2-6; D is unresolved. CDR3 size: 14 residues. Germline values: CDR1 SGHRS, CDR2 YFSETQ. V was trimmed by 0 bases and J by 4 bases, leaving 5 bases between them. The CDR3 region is CASSLGEGANVLTF. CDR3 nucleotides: TGCGCCAGCAGCTTGGGGGAAGGGGCCAACGTCCTGACTTTC. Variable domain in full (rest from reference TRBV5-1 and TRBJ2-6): KAGVTQTPRYLIKTRGQQVTLSCSPISGHRSVSWYQQTPGQGLQFLFEYFSETQRNKGNFPGRFSGRQFSNSRSEMNVSTLELGDSALYLCASSLGEGANVLTFGAGSRLTVL.

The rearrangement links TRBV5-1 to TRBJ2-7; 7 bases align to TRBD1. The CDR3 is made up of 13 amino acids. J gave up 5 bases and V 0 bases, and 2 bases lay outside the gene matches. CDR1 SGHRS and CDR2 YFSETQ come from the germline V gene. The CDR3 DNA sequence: TGCGCCAGCAGCTTGGAAGGGGGCAACGAGCAGTACTTC. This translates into CASSLEGGNEQYF.

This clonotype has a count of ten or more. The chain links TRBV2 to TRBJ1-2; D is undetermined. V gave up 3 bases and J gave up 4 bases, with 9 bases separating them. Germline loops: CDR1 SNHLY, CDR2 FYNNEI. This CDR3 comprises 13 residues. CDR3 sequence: CASSDPDSYGYTF. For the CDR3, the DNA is TGTGCCAGCAGTGACCCAGACTCCTATGGCTACACCTTC.

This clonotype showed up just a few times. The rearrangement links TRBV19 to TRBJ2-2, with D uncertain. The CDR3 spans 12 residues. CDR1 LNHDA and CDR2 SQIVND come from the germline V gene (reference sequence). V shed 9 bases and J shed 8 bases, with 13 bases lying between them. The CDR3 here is CASPSVRGELFF. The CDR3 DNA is TGTGCCAGCCCCTCGGTCAGGGGGGAGCTGTTTTTT.

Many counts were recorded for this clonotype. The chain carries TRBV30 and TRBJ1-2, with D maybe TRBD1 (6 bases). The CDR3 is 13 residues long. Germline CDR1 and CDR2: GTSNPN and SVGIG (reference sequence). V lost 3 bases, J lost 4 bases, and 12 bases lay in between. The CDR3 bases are TGTGCCTGGAGGTTACAGGGATTCTATGGCTACACCTTC. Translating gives CAWRLQGFYGYTF.

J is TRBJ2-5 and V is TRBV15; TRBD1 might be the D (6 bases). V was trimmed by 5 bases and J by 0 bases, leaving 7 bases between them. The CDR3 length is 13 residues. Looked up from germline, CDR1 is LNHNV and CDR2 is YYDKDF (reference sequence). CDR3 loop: CATSGDNQETQYF. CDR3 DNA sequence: TGTGCCACCAGCGGGGACAACCAAGAGACCCAGTACTTC.

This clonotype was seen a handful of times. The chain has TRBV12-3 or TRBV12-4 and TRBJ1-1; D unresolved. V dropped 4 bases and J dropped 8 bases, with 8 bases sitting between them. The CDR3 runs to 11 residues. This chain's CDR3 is CASSSGLEAFF. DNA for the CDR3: TGTGCCAGCAGTTCCGGGCTAGAAGCTTTCTTT.

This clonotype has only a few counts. The CDR3 reads CASSPLDGGSIYEQYF. The DNA for the CDR3 is TGTGCCAGCAGTCCCCTCGACGGCGGGAGTATCTACGAGCAGTACTTC. V is TRBV28 and J is TRBJ2-7; 7 bases are shared with TRBD2. The V and J ends lost 5 bases and 3 bases, in that order; junction bases with no gene match: 13. The CDR3 spans 16 residues. Germline CDR1 MDHEN, CDR2 SYDVKM.